The 2 T cell receptor beta chains given below trace back to one sample, sequenced in a study of Graves' ophthalmopathy and Graves' hyperthyroidism. Amplification of the TCR beta CDR3 regions used RNA transcripts (as template). Investigators did first-round RT-PCR with HTBI primers, then second-round multiplex PCR. MiXCR was run by TCRdb on the multiplex PCR reads, yielding one entry per CDR3 protein. This sample has tens of thousands of distinct CDR3 sequences; about half occur once, and the top ten carry about 25%. Material: peripheral blood. These receptors were obtained from an adult woman with stable Graves' hyperthyroidism.

Many counts were recorded for this clonotype. The rearrangement uses TRBV2 and TRBJ1-2; D possibly corresponds to TRBD1 (5 bases). There are 14 residues in the CDR3. The germline gives CDR1 SNHLY, CDR2 FYNNEI. V was trimmed by 1 base and J by 4 bases, leaving 10 bases between them. CDR3 in amino acids: CASSEGGTLYGYTF. The CDR3 DNA reads as TGTGCCAGCAGTGAAGGGGGGACTCTCTATGGCTACACCTTC.

This rearrangement joins TRBV11-2 to TRBJ2-5, with 9 bases fitting TRBD1. Germline V gene data show CDR1 as SGHAT and CDR2 as FQNNGV. Trimming cost V 1 base and J 7 bases; bases outside gene matches: 4. This CDR3 is built from 14 residues. The CDR3 protein is CASSLGDRVGTQYF. The CDR3 nucleotides read TGTGCCAGCAGCTTAGGGGACAGGGTCGGGACCCAGTACTTC.